Following are 10 T cell receptor beta chains from one sample sequenced in a study of CD4 T cells in relation to SARS-CoV-2 and coronaviruses. Antigen specificity for these receptors is unknown. This table comes from immunoSEQ multiplex PCR, and its TCRdb copy is limited to in-frame clones, with some not included. The sample shows some 19,000 clones, roughly 76% of them seen only once. Before the COVID-19 pandemic, during about 2011-2019, CD4+ T cells were taken from unexposed donors. Isolation of CD4+ T cells took place after approximately 11 days in culture. What was sequenced was CD4+ T cells from PBMCs, cultured in vitro. These receptors originate from a human donor in good health.

The chain employs TRBV6-5 and TRBJ2-7; no clear D. This CDR3 contains 15 residues. Between the trimmed V and J ends, which lost 2 bases and 6 bases, there was a span of 17 bases. The V gene's germline CDR1 is MNHEY and CDR2 SVGAGI. Here the CDR3 DNA reads TGTGCCAGCAGTTACCCGATTAAGGCAGGAACCGAGCAGTACTTC. Its translation: CASSYPIKAGTEQYF.

The gene calls are TRBV15 and TRBJ2-5; TRBD1 agrees at 9 bases. Trimming took 0 bases from V and 2 from J; bases not matched to a gene: 1. Germline CDR1 and CDR2: LNHNV and YYDKDF (reference sequence). CDR3 length equals 15 residues. The CDR3: CATSRDGQGQETQYF. CDR3 DNA: TGTGCCACCAGCAGAGATGGACAGGGGCAAGAGACCCAGTACTTC.

V and J are TRBV14 and TRBJ2-6; D uncertain. The V end was cut by 4 bases, the J end by 2 bases, with 3 bases between. The germline V gene encodes CDR1 SGHDN and CDR2 FVKESK. The CDR3 is made up of 13 amino acids. CDR3 protein: CASSRTGANVLTF. CDR3 DNA sequence: TGTGCCAGCAGCCGGACTGGGGCCAACGTCCTGACTTTC.

Here the CDR3 reads CAWSRDTISYEQYF. CDR3 nucleotides: TGTGCCTGGAGCCGGGACACCATCTCCTACGAGCAGTACTTC. The genes are TRBV30 and TRBJ2-7, with D possibly TRBD1 on 6 matching bases. Trimming stripped 3 bases from V and 0 bases from J, with 12 bases between. The CDR3 is 14 amino acids. Germline values: CDR1 GTSNPN, CDR2 SVGIG (reference sequence).

Here the CDR3 reads CAISGTDSYEQYF. In nucleotides, the CDR3 is TGTGCCATCAGTGGGACAGATTCCTACGAGCAGTACTTC. The chain uses TRBV10-3 and TRBJ2-7, with D possibly matching TRBD1 (6 bases). There are 13 residues in the CDR3. The germline V gene has CDR1 ENHRY and CDR2 SYGVKD. Trimming took off 4 bases at V and 1 base at J, with 8 bases between the two ends.

This clone is a singleton in its sample. The chain employs TRBV3-1 (or the pseudogene TRBV3-2) and TRBJ2-1; 14 bases are shared with TRBD2. The CDR3 is made up of 16 amino acids. V was pared by 6 bases and J by 10 bases, with 11 bases of the junction left unmatched. Germline CDR1 LGHDT, CDR2 YNNKEL (reference sequence). CDR3 nucleotide sequence: TGTGCCAGCAGTCAATTCGGTGGGACTAGCGGGAGCGAGCAGTTCTTC. As protein: CASSQFGGTSGSEQFF.

This clone has only a few counts. The chain carries TRBV7-9 and TRBJ2-7, with TRBD1 identical over 7 bases. V lost 5 bases to trimming and J lost 9 bases; unmatched junction nucleotides: 13. The CDR3 consists of 14 residues. CDR1 and CDR2 from the germline V gene are SEHNR and FQNEAQ (reference sequence). The CDR3 DNA reads TGTGCCAGCAGCGCCGGGACAGAGATATCCGGGCAGTACTTC. Encoded protein: CASSAGTEISGQYF.

A few counts support this clone. The genes are TRBV11-2 and TRBJ1-1; D unresolved. The CDR3 runs to 12 residues. V was clipped by 7 bases and J by 6 bases, with 12 bases between them. The V gene's germline CDR1 is SGHAT and CDR2 FQNNGV. This chain's CDR3 is CASTSVDPEAFF. The CDR3 DNA sequence: TGTGCCAGCACCTCAGTAGATCCTGAAGCTTTCTTT.

The rearrangement links TRBV5-4 to TRBJ2-7, with D perhaps TRBD2 (6 bases). The CDR3 consists of 14 residues. Germline V gene lookup returns CDR1 SGHNT and CDR2 YYREEE (reference sequence). V shed 1 base and J shed 6 bases, with 14 bases lying between them. The CDR3 nucleotides read TGTGCCAGCAGCTTGCGGGGGACCCCTTTCGAGCAGTACTTC. Protein product: CASSLRGTPFEQYF.

In DNA form, the CDR3 reads TGTGCCAGTATGGGAGGCGGAGGGTTGGTCAATGAGCAGTTCTTC. Protein: CASMGGGGLVNEQFF. The chain carries TRBV19 and TRBJ2-1; possibly TRBD2 for D (6 bases). Germline CDR1 LNHDA, CDR2 SQIVND (reference sequence). The CDR3 runs 15 residues. Trimming took 7 bases from V and 6 from J, leaving 19 bases between them.